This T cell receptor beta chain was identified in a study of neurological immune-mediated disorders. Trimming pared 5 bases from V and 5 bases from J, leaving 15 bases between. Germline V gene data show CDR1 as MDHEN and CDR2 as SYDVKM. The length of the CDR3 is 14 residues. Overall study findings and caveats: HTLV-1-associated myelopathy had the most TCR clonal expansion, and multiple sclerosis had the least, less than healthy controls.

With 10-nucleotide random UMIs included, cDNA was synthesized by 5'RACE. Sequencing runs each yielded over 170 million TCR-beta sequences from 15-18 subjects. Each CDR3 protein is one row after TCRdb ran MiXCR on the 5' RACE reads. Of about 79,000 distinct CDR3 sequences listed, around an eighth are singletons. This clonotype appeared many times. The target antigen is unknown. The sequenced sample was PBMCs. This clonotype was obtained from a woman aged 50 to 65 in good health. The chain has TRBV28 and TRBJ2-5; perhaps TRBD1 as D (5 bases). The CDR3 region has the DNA TGTGCCAGCAGTGCCTACAGGATTCGTGAGACCCAGTACTTC. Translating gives CASSAYRIRETQYF.